This T cell receptor beta chain was obtained from a study of cytomegalovirus exposure and HLA in healthy donors. Profiled with immunoSEQ multiplex PCR; TCRdb holds only in-frame clones, not every one. The data contain 150,000 to 160,000 clones, roughly 90% of them singletons. Trimming removed 5 bases from V and 6 bases from J; junction bases left unmatched: 12. This CDR3 has 15 amino acids. CDR1 is SGHTA, CDR2 FQGNSA, per germline. The donors were members of the validation cohort, which comprised 120 subjects and was separate from the first cohort of 730 or so subjects. Sequencing used PBMCs. The genes are TRBV7-2 and TRBJ2-7; TRBD1 agrees at 8 bases. This clonotype was sampled from a man between 18 and 29 years old in good health and CMV-seropositive. The CDR3 sequence is CASSPMGQVMGEQYF. CDR3 nucleotides: TGTGCCAGCAGCCCGATGGGACAGGTTATGGGCGAGCAGTACTTC.